These 3 T cell receptor beta chains came from one sample sequenced in a study of T cells after yellow fever vaccination. One entry per CDR3 protein, called by TCRdb with MiXCR from the 5' RACE reads. This sample yields around 500,000 distinct CDR3 sequences, of which around a fifth are seen a single time; about 15% belongs to the top ten. This specimen was PBMCs, taken about 21 days after the first yellow fever vaccination. These receptors originate from a man in his late teens or twenties who received the YFV17D yellow fever vaccine.

The chain carries TRBV20-1 and TRBJ2-1, with 14 bases matching TRBD2. This CDR3 contains 18 residues. Germline CDR1 and CDR2: DFQATT and SNEGSKA (reference sequence). V lost 3 bases and J lost 8; bases outside the gene matches: 15. The CDR3 sequence: CSASRPGTSGGSPYEQFF. In DNA, the CDR3 is TGCAGTGCTAGTCGCCCTGGGACTAGCGGGGGTTCCCCCTATGAGCAGTTCTTC.

The gene calls are TRBV12-3 or TRBV12-4 and TRBJ1-1, with a tentative D call TRBD1 (5 bases). The CDR3 spans 14 residues. Trimming took off 5 bases at V and 6 bases at J, with 16 bases between the two ends. The CDR3 sequence is CASSTGLVVAEAFF. The CDR3 DNA is TGTGCCAGCAGTACGGGACTGGTGGTCGCTGAAGCTTTCTTT.

The chain couples TRBV7-9 to TRBJ1-6; a weak D match, TRBD1 (5 bases). Trimming removed 0 bases at V and 10 bases at J, with 10 bases between. The length of the CDR3 is 14 residues. CDR1 is SEHNR, CDR2 FQNEAQ, per germline (reference sequence). Written as DNA, the CDR3 is TGTGCCAGCAGCTTAGCGGGGGATGAGTCACCCCTCCACTTT. This translates into CASSLAGDESPLHF.